This TCR beta chain was captured by sequencing in a study of cytomegalovirus exposure and HLA in healthy donors. This clone came up a few times. The target antigen is unknown. The PCR used 60 Vbeta and 13 Jbeta primers. The assay was immunoSEQ multiplex PCR, and TCRdb's table has in-frame clones only and misses some. The table records roughly 150,000 clones, approximately 70% of them present only once. Germline V gene sequence: CDR1 SGHAT, CDR2 FQNNGV. The CDR3 has 11 residues. Trimming removed 4 bases at V and 11 bases at J, with 11 bases between. General study results and limits: Clonal expansion was found to be greater in HLA-associated TCR beta chains than in equally common others in a later analysis. V- and J-gene trimming in TCR beta was tied to a missense DCLRE1C variant by an analysis performed later. Later analysis showed TCR association rates varying by HLA locus, highest for DRB1 and lowest for HLA-C.

V is TRBV11-2 and J is TRBJ1-1; D call uncertain. Sequencing was performed on PBMCs. The TCR comes from a woman aged 18-29 years in good health and CMV-seropositive. CDR3 sequence (DNA): TGTGCCAGCAGCTCCAATCGGGAGGCTTTCTTT. Protein sequence: CASSSNREAFF.